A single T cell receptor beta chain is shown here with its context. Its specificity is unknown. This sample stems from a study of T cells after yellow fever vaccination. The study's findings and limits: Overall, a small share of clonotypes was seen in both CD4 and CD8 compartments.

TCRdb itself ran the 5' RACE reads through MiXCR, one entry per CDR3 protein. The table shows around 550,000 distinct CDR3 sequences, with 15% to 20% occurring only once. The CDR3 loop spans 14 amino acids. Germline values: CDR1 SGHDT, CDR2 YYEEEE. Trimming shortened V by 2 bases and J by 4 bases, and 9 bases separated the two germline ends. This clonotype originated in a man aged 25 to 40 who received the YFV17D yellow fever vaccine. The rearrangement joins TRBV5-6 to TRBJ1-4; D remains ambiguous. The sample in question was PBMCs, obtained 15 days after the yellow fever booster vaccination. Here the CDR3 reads CASSLPSLNEKLFF. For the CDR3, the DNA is TGTGCCAGCAGCTTACCCAGCCTTAATGAAAAACTGTTTTTT.